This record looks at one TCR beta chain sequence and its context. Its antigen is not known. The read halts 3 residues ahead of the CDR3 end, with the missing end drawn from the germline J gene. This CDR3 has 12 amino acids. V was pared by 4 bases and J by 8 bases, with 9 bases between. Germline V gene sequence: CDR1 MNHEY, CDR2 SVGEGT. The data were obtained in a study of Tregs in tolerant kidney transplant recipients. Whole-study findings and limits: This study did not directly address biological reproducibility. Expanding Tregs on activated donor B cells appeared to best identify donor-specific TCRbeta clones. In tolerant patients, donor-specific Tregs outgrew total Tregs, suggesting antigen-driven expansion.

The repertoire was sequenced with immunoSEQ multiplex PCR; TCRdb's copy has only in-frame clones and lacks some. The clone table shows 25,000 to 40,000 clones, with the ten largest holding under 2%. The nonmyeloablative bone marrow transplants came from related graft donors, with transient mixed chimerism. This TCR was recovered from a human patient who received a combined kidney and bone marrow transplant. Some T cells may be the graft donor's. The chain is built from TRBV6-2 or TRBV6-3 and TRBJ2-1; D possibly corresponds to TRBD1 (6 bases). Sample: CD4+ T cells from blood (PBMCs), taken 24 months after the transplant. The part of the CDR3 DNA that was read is TGTGCCAGCAGTTCACAGGGCGATGAG. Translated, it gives CASSSQGDE. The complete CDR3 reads CASSSQGDEQFF.